Below, 10 T cell receptor beta chains from the same sample are listed, as sequenced in a study of T-cell reconstitution after alpha-beta-depleted transplantation in children. Molecular barcoding with unique molecular identifiers was used for the TCRbeta library. TCRdb analysed the PCR reads with MiXCR anew, one entry per CDR3 protein. The profile shows 600,000 to 700,000 distinct CDR3 sequences, 10% to 15% of them singletons. The specimen was PBMCs, collected before TCRalphabeta/CD19-depleted stem cell transplant. The receptor source for this set is a girl aged 2 to 9 with congenital amegakaryocytic thrombocytopenia, due to receive a stem cell transplant.

The V and J genes are TRBV30 and TRBJ1-4, with D maybe TRBD1 (5 bases). There are 13 residues in the CDR3. V lost 3 bases to trimming and J lost 3 bases, with 8 bases between them. Germline V lookup: CDR1 GTSNPN, CDR2 SVGIG (reference sequence). The CDR3 coding sequence is TGTGCCTGGAGCAGACAGTCTAATGAAAAACTGTTTTTT. Protein product: CAWSRQSNEKLFF.

This chain joins TRBV29-1 and TRBJ2-1; D possibly corresponds to TRBD2 (5 bases). The V gene lost 4 bases and the J gene lost 5 bases, with 6 bases spanning the gap. The length of the CDR3 is 11 residues. Germline V gives CDR1 SQVTM, CDR2 ANQGSEA. CDR3 protein: CSVGTDNEQFF. DNA for the CDR3: TGCAGCGTTGGGACTGACAATGAGCAGTTCTTC.

Here the CDR3 reads CASSPYRVDTEAFF. The CDR3 nucleotides read TGTGCCAGCTCACCCTACAGGGTCGACACTGAAGCTTTCTTT. The genes are TRBV18 and TRBJ1-1; tentative D call: TRBD1 (6 bases). The CDR3 covers 14 residues. Trimming cost V 3 bases and J 3 bases, with 11 bases left between them. In germline, CDR1 is KGHSH, CDR2 LQKENI.

This clonotype was seen repeatedly, ten times or more. This chain links TRBV5-1 with TRBJ1-2; D possibly corresponds to TRBD1 (6 bases). Germline lookup yields CDR1 SGHRS and CDR2 YFSETQ. The CDR3 has 14 amino acids. V lost 0 bases, J lost 6 bases, and 12 bases lay in between. The CDR3 DNA reads TGCGCCAGCAGCTTGGATACAGGGTTCGATGGCTACACCTTC. It specifies CASSLDTGFDGYTF.

This clonotype was detected ten times or more. This rearrangement joins TRBV29-1 to TRBJ2-3; 7 bases match TRBD2. This CDR3 is 14 amino acids long. Germline loops: CDR1 SQVTM, CDR2 ANQGSEA. After removal of 1 base from V and 6 bases from J, the junction contained 7 bases not matched to a gene. The CDR3 loop is CSVEASGLADTQYF. Written as DNA, the CDR3 is TGCAGCGTTGAAGCTAGCGGCTTGGCGGATACGCAGTATTTT.

This chain links TRBV18 with TRBJ2-1; TRBD2 might be the D (6 bases). Trimming removed 3 bases at V and 4 bases at J, with 10 bases between. Per the germline V gene, CDR1 is KGHSH and CDR2 is LQKENI. The CDR3 is 14 amino acids. CDR3 in amino acids: CASSPSGQYNEQFF. For the CDR3, the DNA is TGTGCCAGCTCACCTAGCGGCCAATACAATGAGCAGTTCTTC.

This clonotype was found many times. The V call is TRBV12-3 or TRBV12-4, the J call TRBJ1-1, with no clear D. This CDR3 comprises 14 residues. Trimming pared 5 bases from V and 3 bases from J, leaving 13 bases between. CDR3 bases: TGTGCCAGCAGTCGCAATGCAGGATACACTGAAGCTTTCTTT. Its protein product is CASSRNAGYTEAFF.

This clonotype was detected only a few times. V gene TRBV25-1 combines with J gene TRBJ2-1; D unclear. The CDR3 has 15 residues. The germline gives CDR1 MGHDK, CDR2 SYGVNS. Trimming cost V 8 bases and J 0 bases, with 14 bases left between them. For the CDR3, the DNA is TGTGCCAGCGGCCGGCCTGGGATCTCCTACAATGAGCAGTTCTTC. This gives the protein CASGRPGISYNEQFF.

This chain uses TRBV19 with TRBJ1-5, with D perhaps matching TRBD1 (5 bases). Trimming left V 6 bases short and J 6 bases short, with 18 bases between. CDR3 length equals 15 residues. CDR1 and CDR2 from the germline V gene are LNHDA and SQIVND (reference sequence). The CDR3 region is CASSRGAEEGQPQHF. The CDR3 DNA reads TGTGCCAGTAGCCGAGGGGCGGAAGAGGGTCAGCCCCAGCATTTT.

This clonotype was detected a few times. The chain couples TRBV11-2 to TRBJ2-1; the D is unclear. Per germline, CDR1 SGHAT and CDR2 FQNNGV. Deletions cut 4 bases from V and 2 bases from J, with 12 bases between. This CDR3 contains 15 residues. In DNA, the CDR3 is TGTGCCAGCAGCTCACCAAGTAACACCTACAATGAGCAGTTCTTC. Translation gives CASSSPSNTYNEQFF.